This T cell receptor (beta chain) originates from a study of beta chain features in type 1 diabetes. Across the study: Sorted cells examined across all samples numbered about 110,000,000.

Reverse transcription of all isolated RNA meant that expressed TCRB transcripts were sequenced. Only in-frame clones appear in the TCRdb table, and some are missing; sequencing was by immunoSEQ multiplex PCR. The data show fewer than 650,000 clones, with roughly 15% seen just once and around 0.095% held by the top ten. Notes on the study in general: All four CD4+ subsets from Type 1 diabetes patients carried moderately but significantly shorter TCRB CDR3s.

As concerns this clone: Its target is not known.

The authors sorted CD4+ naive, central memory, regulatory and stem cell-like memory cells via CD45RO/CCR7/CD25/CD127/CD95/CD27. The clonotype originates from a man aged 18 to 35 in good health. The source material was naive CD4+ T cells from blood.

The CDR3 DNA reads as TGTGCCAGCAGCTTAGGGTCGACTAGTCTCCAGTATTTT. It yields the protein CASSLGSTSLQYF. V and J are TRBV11-1 and TRBJ2-3; tentatively, D is TRBD2 (6 bases). CDR1 and CDR2 from the germline V gene are SGHAT and FQDESV (reference sequence). The CDR3 sequence is 13 residues long. Trimming left V 1 base short and J 12 bases short, with 14 bases between.